The next 11 T cell receptor beta chains were all read from a single sample in a study of T cells in Graves' hyperthyroidism and ophthalmopathy. RNA transcripts served as the template for amplifying TCR beta CDR3 regions. HTBI primers drove first-round RT-PCR of the TCR CDR3. Via MiXCR, TCRdb re-called the multiplex PCR reads, giving one row per CDR3 protein. Among 550,000 to 700,000 distinct CDR3 sequences listed, roughly 46% were seen once. Sequencing input: peripheral blood or thyroid tissue (not recorded which). These receptor sequences come from an adult woman with Graves' disease, either hyperthyroidism or ophthalmopathy (not recorded which).

The genes are TRBV20-1 and TRBJ1-6; 8 bases match TRBD1. The CDR3 is made up of 13 amino acids. The trim removed 2 bases at V and 8 bases at J, leaving 2 bases unmatched. CDR1 is DFQATT and CDR2 is SNEGSKA in the germline V gene (reference sequence). CDR3: CSARSTGDSPLHF. The DNA of the CDR3 is TGCAGTGCTAGATCGACAGGGGATTCACCCCTCCACTTT.

The chain employs TRBV25-1 and TRBJ1-6, with 7 bases fitting TRBD1. From germline, CDR1 is MGHDK and CDR2 SYGVNS. CDR3 size: 13 residues. V was clipped by 10 bases and J by 6 bases; unmatched bases: 6. The chain's CDR3 is CAISDRINSPLHF. The DNA for the CDR3 is TGTGCCATCTCGGACAGGATTAATTCACCCCTCCACTTT.

This clonotype was observed many times. The chain joins TRBV25-1 to TRBJ2-7; TRBD1 agrees at 8 bases. Germline loops: CDR1 MGHDK, CDR2 SYGVNS. This CDR3 spans 15 amino acids. Trimming at V came to 6 bases and at J to 5 bases, leaving 12 bases not matched to a gene. DNA for the CDR3: TGTGCCAGCAGCCCGCAGGGGGCGATAAGCCACGAGCAGTACTTC. This sequence encodes CASSPQGAISHEQYF.

The chain couples TRBV7-2 to TRBJ2-5; D unresolved. Between the trimmed V and J ends, which lost 1 base and 5 bases, there was a span of 11 bases. The germline V gene has CDR1 SGHTA and CDR2 FQGNSA. This CDR3 spans 14 amino acids. The CDR3 bases are TGTGCCAGCAGCTTAGTGGGGTTAGGGGAGACCCAGTACTTC. Translating it yields CASSLVGLGETQYF.

This clonotype was observed a few times. A much larger clone differs from this one at a single base, so this may be a read error. The chain combines TRBV11-2 with TRBJ2-7; TRBD2 might be the D (6 bases). The CDR3 covers 15 residues. Trimming removed 1 base from V and 1 base from J, with 11 bases in between. The germline gives CDR1 SGHAT, CDR2 FQNNGV. The CDR3 DNA is TGTGCCAGCAGCTTAGGTTACGGGAGTTCCTACGAGCAGTACTTC. It specifies CASSLGYGSSYEQYF. The complete variable domain, with remaining parts taken from reference TRBV11-2 and TRBJ2-7, reads EAGVAQSPRYKIIEKRQSVAFWCNPISGHATLYWYQQILGQGPKLLIQFQNNGVVDDSQLPKDRFSAERLKGVDSTLKIQPAKLEDSAVYLCASSLGYGSSYEQYFGPGTRLTVT.

The chain links TRBV20-1 to TRBJ1-6; D might be TRBD1 (6 bases). CDR1 is DFQATT and CDR2 is SNEGSKA in the germline V gene (reference sequence). The V end lost 6 bases, the J end lost 5 bases, and 20 bases lay between the germline ends. The length of the CDR3 is 16 residues. CDR3 amino acids: CSAPHGGGQNNSPLHF. The CDR3, as DNA: TGCAGTGCCCCTCACGGGGGGGGACAAAATAATTCACCCCTCCACTTT.

This sequence joins TRBV15 and TRBJ2-5; TRBD1 matches at 9 bases. CDR1 is LNHNV, CDR2 YYDKDF, per germline (reference sequence). The ends lost 3 bases at V and 4 bases at J; junction bases unmatched: 9. This CDR3 has 16 residues. The CDR3 here is CATSSSWDRVGETQYF. The CDR3 nucleotides are TGTGCCACCAGCAGTTCCTGGGACAGGGTAGGAGAGACCCAGTACTTC. Based on the CDR3 plus reference TRBV15 and TRBJ2-5, the full variable domain is DAMVIQNPRYQVTQFGKPVTLSCSQTLNHNVMYWYQQKSSQAPKLLFHYYDKDFNNEADTPDNFQSRRPNTSFCFLDIRSPGLGDTAMYLCATSSSWDRVGETQYFGPGTRLLVL.

The chain employs TRBV11-2 and TRBJ1-6; maybe TRBD1 (6 bases). The CDR3 extends over 15 amino acids. The ends were cut back, 6 bases at V and 9 bases at J, with 18 bases in the middle. CDR1 and CDR2 (germline): SGHAT, FQNNGV. The CDR3 reads CASSHPGEIGSPLHF. The CDR3 DNA reads TGTGCCAGCAGTCACCCAGGGGAGATCGGTTCACCCCTCCACTTT. Using reference TRBV11-2 and TRBJ1-6 for the parts outside the CDR3, the full variable domain is EAGVAQSPRYKIIEKRQSVAFWCNPISGHATLYWYQQILGQGPKLLIQFQNNGVVDDSQLPKDRFSAERLKGVDSTLKIQPAKLEDSAVYLCASSHPGEIGSPLHFGNGTRLTVT.

This clonotype occurred many times. The genes are TRBV10-3 and TRBJ1-5; a weak D match, TRBD1 (5 bases). This CDR3 contains 13 residues. Germline lookup yields CDR1 ENHRY and CDR2 SYGVKD. Trimming cost V 3 bases and J 5 bases, with 8 bases left between them. CDR3 protein: CAISEGGDQPQHF. As DNA, the CDR3 is TGTGCCATCAGTGAAGGAGGGGATCAGCCCCAGCATTTT.

CDR3 loop: CAATAGRGSGANVLTF. Here the CDR3 DNA reads TGTGCCGCAACGGCGGGGCGGGGGTCTGGGGCCAACGTCCTGACTTTC. The V gene is TRBV30, the J gene TRBJ2-6; 7 bases map to TRBD2. V lost 8 bases and J lost 1; bases outside the gene matches: 11. In germline, CDR1 is GTSNPN, CDR2 SVGIG (reference sequence). The CDR3 runs 16 residues.

The V and J genes are TRBV11-1 and TRBJ2-5; D is possibly TRBD1 (5 bases). The germline gives CDR1 SGHAT, CDR2 FQDESV (reference sequence). The germline V and J ends were trimmed by 7 bases and 1 base, with 10 bases remaining between them. The CDR3 is made up of 13 amino acids. CDR3 nucleotide sequence: TGTGCCAGCACCCCCAGGGCCCAAGAGACCCAGTACTTC. This sequence encodes CASTPRAQETQYF. Full variable domain (missing parts from reference TRBV11-1 and TRBJ2-5): EAEVAQSPRYKITEKSQAVAFWCDPISGHATLYWYRQILGQGPELLVQFQDESVVDDSQLPKDRFSAERLKGVDSTLKIQPAELGDSAMYLCASTPRAQETQYFGPGTRLLVL.